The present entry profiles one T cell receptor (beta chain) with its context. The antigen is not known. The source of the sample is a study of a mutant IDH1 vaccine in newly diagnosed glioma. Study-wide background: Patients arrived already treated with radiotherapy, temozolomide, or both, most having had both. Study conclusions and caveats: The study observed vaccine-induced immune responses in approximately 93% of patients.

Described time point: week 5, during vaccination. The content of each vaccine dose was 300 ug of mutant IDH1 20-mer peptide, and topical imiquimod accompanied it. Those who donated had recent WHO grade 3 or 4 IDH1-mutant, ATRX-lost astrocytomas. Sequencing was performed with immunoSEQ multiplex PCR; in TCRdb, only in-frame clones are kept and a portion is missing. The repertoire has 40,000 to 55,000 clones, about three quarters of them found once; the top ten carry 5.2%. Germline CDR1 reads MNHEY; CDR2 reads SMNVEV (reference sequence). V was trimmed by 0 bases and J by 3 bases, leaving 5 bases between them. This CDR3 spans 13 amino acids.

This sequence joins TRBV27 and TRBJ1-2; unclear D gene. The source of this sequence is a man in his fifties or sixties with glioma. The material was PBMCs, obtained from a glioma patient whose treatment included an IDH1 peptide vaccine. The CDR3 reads CASSLSAYYGYTF. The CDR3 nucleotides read TGTGCCAGCAGTTTATCGGCATACTATGGCTACACCTTC.